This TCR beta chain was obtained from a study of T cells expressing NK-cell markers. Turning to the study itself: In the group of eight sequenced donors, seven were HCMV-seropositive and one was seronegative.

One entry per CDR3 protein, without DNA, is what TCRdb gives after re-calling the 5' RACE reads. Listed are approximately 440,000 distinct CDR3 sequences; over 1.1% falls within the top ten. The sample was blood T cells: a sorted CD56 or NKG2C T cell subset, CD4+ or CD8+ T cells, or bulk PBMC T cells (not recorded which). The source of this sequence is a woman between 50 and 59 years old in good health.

CDR3 protein: CATSRAGTSGSMETQYF. The rearrangement joins TRBV15 to TRBJ2-5; the TCRdb call, TRBD2, lacks DNA for checking. This CDR3 contains 17 residues. Germline lookup yields CDR1 LNHNV and CDR2 YYDKDF (reference sequence).